This T cell receptor (beta chain) was identified in a study of T cell clonality in common variable immunodeficiency. Repertoires were generated with immunoSEQ multiplex PCR, while TCRdb's copy carries only in-frame clones and drops some. The table lists 40,000 to 65,000 clones, with no singletons. To note about this clone: Antigen unknown.

Whole-study findings and limits: T cell subpopulation sequencing would be needed to explain CVID clonality. Repertoire-complication correlations in CVID were limited by patient heterogeneity.

The sequencing input was peripheral blood mononuclear cells. The TCR sequence derives from a person aged 18-70 years in good health.

The CDR3 loop reads CASGQGSHEQYF. The sequenced part of the CDR3 DNA is TGTGCCAGCGGACAGGGGTCACACGAG. The chain uses TRBV11-1 and TRBJ2-7; 9 bases agree with TRBD1. The CDR3 end is not reached by the read, which stops 3 residues before it; the germline J gene fills it in. There are 12 residues in the CDR3. The germline CDR1 and CDR2 sequences are SGHAT and FQDESV (reference sequence). J was trimmed by 5 bases and V by 8 bases; bases with no gene match: 4. Using reference TRBV11-1 and TRBJ2-7 for the parts outside the CDR3, the full variable domain is EAEVAQSPRYKITEKSQAVAFWCDPISGHATLYWYRQILGQGPELLVQFQDESVVDDSQLPKDRFSAERLKGVDSTLKIQPAELGDSAMYLCASGQGSHEQYFGPGTRLTVT.